The present TCR beta chain was sequenced within a study of Ad26.COV2.S vaccination and SARS-CoV-2 variants. Only in-frame clones appear in the TCRdb table, and some are missing; sequencing was by immunoSEQ multiplex PCR. The sample yields about 480,000 clones, 70% to 90% seen once. Treatment described: around 19 received Ad26.COV2.S at low or high dose, single or two shots; roughly five received placebo; per-sample allocation not given. Sampling occurred on day 63 after the first vaccine or placebo injection. There are 15 residues in the CDR3. Germline V gene lookup returns CDR1 MNHNS and CDR2 SASEGT. The V and J ends lost 2 bases and 2 bases, in that order; junction bases with no gene match: 3.

The sequences come from peripheral blood, collected in a trial of Ad26.COV2.S vaccine versus placebo. The chain combines TRBV6-1 with TRBJ2-7; 10 bases align to TRBD2. The sequence was collected from a person aged 18 to 65 who received the Ad26.COV2.S COVID-19 vaccine or a placebo. CDR3 in DNA: TGTGCCAGCAGTGAATCCCTAGCGGGAGCCTACGAGCAGTACTTC. It encodes CASSESLAGAYEQYF.